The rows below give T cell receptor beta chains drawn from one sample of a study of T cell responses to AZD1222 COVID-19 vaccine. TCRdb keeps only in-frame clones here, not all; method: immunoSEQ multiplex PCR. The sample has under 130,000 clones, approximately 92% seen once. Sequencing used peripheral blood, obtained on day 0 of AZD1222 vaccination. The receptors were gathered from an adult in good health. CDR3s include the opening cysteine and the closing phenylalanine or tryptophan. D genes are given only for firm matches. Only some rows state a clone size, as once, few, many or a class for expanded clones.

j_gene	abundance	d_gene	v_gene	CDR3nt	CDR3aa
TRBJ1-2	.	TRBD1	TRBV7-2	TGTGCCAGCCGTCAGAGGGGACAGAACTATGGCTACACCTTC	CASRQRGQNYGYTF
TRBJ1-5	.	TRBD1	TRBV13	TGTGCCAGCAGCTCGACAGGGGAACACAATCAGCCCCAGCATTTT	CASSSTGEHNQPQHF
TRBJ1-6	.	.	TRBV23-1	TGCGCTTCCCGCGGAGTTCACAATTCACCCCTCCACTTT	CASRGVHNSPLHF
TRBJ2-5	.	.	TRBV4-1	TGCGCCAGCAGCCAAGATTTAGGGACCCAGTACTTC	CASSQDLGTQYF
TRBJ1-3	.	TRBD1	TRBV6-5	TGTGCCAGCAGAACGACAGGGGTCAACACCATATATTTT	CASRTTGVNTIYF
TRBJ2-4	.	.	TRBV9	TGTGCCAGCAGCGTCGCCGGGCCCCCAGGCAAAAACATTCAGTACTTC	CASSVAGPPGKNIQYF
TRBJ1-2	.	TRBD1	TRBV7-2	TGTGCCAGCAGCTTGCCAGGGGGCTATGGCTACACCTTC	CASSLPGGYGYTF
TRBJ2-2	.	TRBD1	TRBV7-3	TGTGCCAGCAGCACGGACAGGGGCCCCGGGGAGCTGTTTTTT	CASSTDRGPGELFF
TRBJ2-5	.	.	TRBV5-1	TGCGCCAGCAGCTTGATGGGGATCCAAGAGACCCAGTACTTC	CASSLMGIQETQYF
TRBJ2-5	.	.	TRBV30	TGTGCCTGGAGTCTTGACCCAAGGGACCAAGAGACCCAGTACTTC	CAWSLDPRDQETQYF
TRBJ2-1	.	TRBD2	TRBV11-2	TGTGCCAGCAGCTTAGGCGGGAGGGCCGGGGATGAGCAGTTCTTC	CASSLGGRAGDEQFF
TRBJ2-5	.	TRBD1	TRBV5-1	TGCGCCAGCAGTAAAGGGGGCGCAAGGGAGACCCAGTACTTC	CASSKGGARETQYF
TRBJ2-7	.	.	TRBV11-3	TGTGCCAGCAGCTTAGTACGGGGCTACGAGCAGTACTTC	CASSLVRGYEQYF
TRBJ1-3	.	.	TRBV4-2	TGTGCCAGCAGCCCAGAATTAGGGGCCAACGCTGGAAACACCATATATTTT	CASSPELGANAGNTIYF
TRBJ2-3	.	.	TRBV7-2	TGTGCCAGCAGCGCCGCCCAGACAGATACGCAGTATTTT	CASSAAQTDTQYF
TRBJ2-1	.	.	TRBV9	TGTGCCAGCAGCGTAGAGACAGCCTACAATGAGCAGTTCTTC	CASSVETAYNEQFF
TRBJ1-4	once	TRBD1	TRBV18	TGTGCCAGCTCACGACAGGGACCTACAACTAATGAAAAACTGTTTTTT	CASSRQGPTTNEKLFF
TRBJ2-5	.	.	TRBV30	TGTGCCTGGAGTGTTAGGGAAGAGACCCAGTACTTC	CAWSVREETQYF
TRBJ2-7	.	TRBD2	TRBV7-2	TGTGCCAGCAGCTTAGCGAGTGGCGGGGGGGACTACGAGCAGTACTTC	CASSLASGGGDYEQYF
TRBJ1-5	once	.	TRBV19	TGTGCCACCACTCGCGGTTCCGCTTGGAATCAGCCCCAGCATTTT	CATTRGSAWNQPQHF
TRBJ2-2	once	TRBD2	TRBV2	TGTGCCAGCAGCTTAAGACTAGCGGACACCGGGGAGCTGTTTTTT	CASSLRLADTGELFF
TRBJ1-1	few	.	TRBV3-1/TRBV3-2	TGTGCCAGCGTGAGAAGAGCGGACACTGAAGCTTTCTTT	CASVRRADTEAFF
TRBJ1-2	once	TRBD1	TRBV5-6	TGTGCCAGCAGCCGCCCAAGACAGGGGGCAAGGGGCTACACCTTC	CASSRPRQGARGYTF
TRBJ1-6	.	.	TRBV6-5	TGTGCCAGCAGTTACAACGGGAGGGGGGCACCCCTCCACTTT	CASSYNGRGAPLHF
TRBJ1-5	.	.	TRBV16	TGTGCCAGCAGCCAGAGGGGGACGGGCAATCAGCCCCAGCATTTT	CASSQRGTGNQPQHF
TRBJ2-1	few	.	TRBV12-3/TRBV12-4	TGTGCCAGCAGCCAAAAGGGGGGTGAGCAGTTCTTC	CASSQKGGEQFF
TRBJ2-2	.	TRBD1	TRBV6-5	TGTGCCAGCAGGACAGGGGCGAACACCGGGGAGCTGTTTTTT	CASRTGANTGELFF
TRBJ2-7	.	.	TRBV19	TGTGCCAGTAGTACCCTGGGGGCCTACGAGCAGTACTTC	CASSTLGAYEQYF
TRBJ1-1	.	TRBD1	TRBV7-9	TGTGCCAGCAGCCAGCGGGACAGGGGAGCTTTCTTT	CASSQRDRGAFF
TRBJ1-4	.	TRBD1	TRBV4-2	TGTGCCAGCAGCCAGGACAGGCTAAATGAAAAACTGTTTTTT	CASSQDRLNEKLFF
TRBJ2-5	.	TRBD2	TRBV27	TGTGCCAGCAGTTTCCTAGCGGGAGGGTCAGGGACCCAGTACTTC	CASSFLAGGSGTQYF
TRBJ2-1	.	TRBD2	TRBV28	TGTGCCAGCAGTCCCGGGACTAGCGGTTACAATGAGCAGTTCTTC	CASSPGTSGYNEQFF
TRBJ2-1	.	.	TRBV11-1	TGTGCCAGCAGCTTAGCGTGGGACATCTCCTACAATGAGCAGTTCTTC	CASSLAWDISYNEQFF
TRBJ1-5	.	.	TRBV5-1	TGCGCCAGCAGCGTCCAAGGGGATCAGCCCCAGCATTTT	CASSVQGDQPQHF
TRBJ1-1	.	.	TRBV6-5	TGTGCCAGCAGTTACGGGCCCGGGTCCGCGAACACTGAAGCTTTCTTT	CASSYGPGSANTEAFF
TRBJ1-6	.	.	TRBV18	TGTGCCAGCTCACCCCAACAGGTGCACAATTCACCCCTCCACTTT	CASSPQQVHNSPLHF
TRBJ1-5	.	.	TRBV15	TGTGCCACCAGCAGAGATTTAGGACAGCCCCAGCATTTT	CATSRDLGQPQHF
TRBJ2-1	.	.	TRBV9	TGTGCCAGCAGCCCGAGACCAGGCGCCCATGAGCAGTTCTTC	CASSPRPGAHEQFF
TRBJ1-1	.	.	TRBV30	TGTGCCTGGAGTGTGAGTGGGGGCACTGAAGCTTTCTTT	CAWSVSGGTEAFF
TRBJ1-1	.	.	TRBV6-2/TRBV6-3	TGTGCCAGCAGTTCCGTCGTGCACACTGAAGCTTTCTTT	CASSSVVHTEAFF
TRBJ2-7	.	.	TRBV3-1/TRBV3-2	TGTGCCAGCAGCCCTTACATGCAGGGCCAGGAGCAGTACTTC	CASSPYMQGQEQYF
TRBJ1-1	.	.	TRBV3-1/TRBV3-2	TGTGCCAGCAGGGAAGTGAACACTGAAGCTTTCTTT	CASREVNTEAFF
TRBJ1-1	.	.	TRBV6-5	TGTGCCAGCAGTACCGGGACGGGCAACACTGAAGCTTTCTTT	CASSTGTGNTEAFF
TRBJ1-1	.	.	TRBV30	TGTGCCTGGAGTCAGGTGCCCCCTAAGAACACTGAAGCTTTCTTT	CAWSQVPPKNTEAFF
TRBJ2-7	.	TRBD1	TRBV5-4	TGTGCCAGCAGCTGGGACAGGGGCAGCTCCTACGAGCAGTACTTC	CASSWDRGSSYEQYF
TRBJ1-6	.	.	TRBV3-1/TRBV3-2	TGTGCCAGCAGCGCCACGGTTGGGGGATTGAATTCACCCCTCCACTTT	CASSATVGGLNSPLHF
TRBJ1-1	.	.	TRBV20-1	TGCAGGAGCCAGGGGATCACTGAAGCTTTCTTT	CRSQGITEAFF
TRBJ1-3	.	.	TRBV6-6	TGTGCCAGCAGTCGTGACGACACCGCCTCTGGAAACACCATATATTTT	CASSRDDTASGNTIYF
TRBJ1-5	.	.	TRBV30	TGTGCCTGGAGTGCATCGAAACAGGGAAGGCAGCCCCAGCATTTT	CAWSASKQGRQPQHF
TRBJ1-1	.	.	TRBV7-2	TGTGCCAGCAGCCTAACAGAGAACACTGAAGCTTTCTTT	CASSLTENTEAFF
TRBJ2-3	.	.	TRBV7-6	TGTGCCAGCAGCCGGGAGCTTAGCCCCCCAGATACGCAGTATTTT	CASSRELSPPDTQYF
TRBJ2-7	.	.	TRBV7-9	TGTGCCAGCAGCTTAGGAGGACTCGAGACCTACGAGCAGTACTTC	CASSLGGLETYEQYF
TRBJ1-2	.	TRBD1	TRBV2	TGTGCCAGCAGTTTACAGGGGGCCTCGGGGTATGGTGGCTACACCTTC	CASSLQGASGYGGYTF
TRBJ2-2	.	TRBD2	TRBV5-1	TGCGCCAGCAGCTTGGCAGCGGGAGGGCCCACCGGGGAGCTGTTTTTT	CASSLAAGGPTGELFF
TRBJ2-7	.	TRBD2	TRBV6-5	TGTGCCAGCAGTTACTCACTACGGGGGGCCTACGAGCAGTACTTC	CASSYSLRGAYEQYF
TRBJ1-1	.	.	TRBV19	TGTGCCAGTAGTAGATGGGGGGCGAACACTGAAGCTTTCTTT	CASSRWGANTEAFF
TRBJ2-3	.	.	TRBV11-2	TGTGCCAGCAGCGTTAGCACAGATACGCAGTATTTT	CASSVSTDTQYF
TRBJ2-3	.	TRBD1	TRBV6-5	TGTGCCAGCAGCAGGGGGCTGGTTCTCACAGATACGCAGTATTTT	CASSRGLVLTDTQYF
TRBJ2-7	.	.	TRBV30	TGTGCCTGGAGTGAATTCTACGAGCAGTACTTC	CAWSEFYEQYF